Listed below are T cell receptor beta chains from one sample, sequenced in a study of T cell responses to AZD1222 COVID-19 vaccine. TCRdb keeps only in-frame clones here, not all; method: immunoSEQ multiplex PCR. The profile shows 130,000 to 150,000 clones, roughly 91% of them singletons. The sample in question was peripheral blood, obtained on day 0 of AZD1222 vaccination. The receptors stem from an adult in good health. CDR3s include the opening cysteine and the closing phenylalanine or tryptophan. The D gene is left open where the match is weak. The size entry is marked missing in some rows and otherwise reads once, few, many or a size class.

v_gene: TRBV19; d_gene: NA; abundance: NA; j_gene: TRBJ1-5; CDR3aa: CASIEGSHSNQPQHF; CDR3nt: TGTGCCAGTATCGAGGGATCACATAGCAATCAGCCCCAGCATTTT
v_gene: TRBV19; d_gene: NA; abundance: NA; j_gene: TRBJ1-5; CDR3aa: CASTVRVLIEPQHF; CDR3nt: TGTGCCAGTACGGTACGTGTACTGATTGAGCCCCAGCATTTT
v_gene: TRBV6-5; d_gene: NA; abundance: NA; j_gene: TRBJ2-1; CDR3aa: CASTGRRLNEQFF; CDR3nt: TGTGCCAGCACCGGTCGTCGGTTGAATGAGCAGTTCTTC
v_gene: TRBV19; d_gene: NA; abundance: NA; j_gene: TRBJ1-5; CDR3aa: CASSITINQPQHF; CDR3nt: TGTGCCAGTAGTATAACCATTAATCAGCCCCAGCATTTT
v_gene: TRBV12-5; d_gene: NA; abundance: once; j_gene: TRBJ2-3; CDR3aa: CASGLGQSTDTQYF; CDR3nt: TGTGCTAGTGGTTTGGGGCAGAGCACAGATACGCAGTATTTT
v_gene: TRBV10-1; d_gene: TRBD2; abundance: NA; j_gene: TRBJ2-3; CDR3aa: CASSETSAITDTQYF; CDR3nt: TGCGCCAGCAGTGAGACTAGCGCGATCACAGATACGCAGTATTTT
v_gene: TRBV5-6; d_gene: TRBD1; abundance: NA; j_gene: TRBJ1-4; CDR3aa: CASSWTGGGEEKLFF; CDR3nt: TGTGCCAGCAGCTGGACAGGGGGAGGAGAAGAAAAACTGTTTTTT
v_gene: TRBV12-5; d_gene: TRBD1; abundance: NA; j_gene: TRBJ2-7; CDR3aa: CASGSPGQGTYEQYF; CDR3nt: TGTGCTAGTGGTTCCCCGGGACAGGGCACCTACGAGCAGTACTTC
v_gene: TRBV9; d_gene: NA; abundance: NA; j_gene: TRBJ2-1; CDR3aa: CASSVGGAPYEQFF; CDR3nt: TGTGCCAGCAGCGTAGGCGGGGCCCCCTATGAGCAGTTCTTC
v_gene: TRBV7-3; d_gene: TRBD2; abundance: few; j_gene: TRBJ2-7; CDR3aa: CASSLYPSTSGASYEQYF; CDR3nt: TGTGCCAGCAGCTTATACCCCTCGACTAGCGGGGCCTCCTACGAGCAGTACTTC
v_gene: TRBV27; d_gene: TRBD2; abundance: NA; j_gene: TRBJ2-3; CDR3aa: CASSRGTSRDTQYF; CDR3nt: TGTGCCAGCAGTCGCGGGACTAGCAGGGATACGCAGTATTTT
v_gene: TRBV29-1; d_gene: NA; abundance: NA; j_gene: TRBJ1-1; CDR3aa: CSVFKGRSNTEAFF; CDR3nt: TGCAGCGTTTTCAAGGGCAGGTCGAACACTGAAGCTTTCTTT
v_gene: TRBV7-2; d_gene: TRBD1; abundance: NA; j_gene: TRBJ1-5; CDR3aa: CASSPRKGDRVNNQPQHF; CDR3nt: TGTGCCAGCAGCCCAAGGAAAGGGGACAGGGTGAACAATCAGCCCCAGCATTTT
v_gene: TRBV6-2/TRBV6-3; d_gene: NA; abundance: few; j_gene: TRBJ2-7; CDR3aa: CASSYGTNSYEQYF; CDR3nt: TGTGCCAGCAGTTACGGGACAAACTCCTACGAGCAGTACTTC
v_gene: TRBV2; d_gene: TRBD1; abundance: NA; j_gene: TRBJ1-6; CDR3aa: CASTEGAEILASPLHF; CDR3nt: TGTGCCAGCACCGAGGGGGCAGAGATATTAGCATCACCCCTCCACTTT
v_gene: TRBV4-1; d_gene: NA; abundance: NA; j_gene: TRBJ1-6; CDR3aa: CASSQQDLDNSPLHF; CDR3nt: TGCGCCAGCAGCCAACAGGATTTAGATAATTCACCCCTCCACTTT
v_gene: TRBV5-3; d_gene: NA; abundance: NA; j_gene: TRBJ2-1; CDR3aa: CARSLGGGLNEQFF; CDR3nt: TGTGCCAGAAGCTTGGGAGGGGGGCTCAATGAGCAGTTCTTC
v_gene: TRBV29-1; d_gene: NA; abundance: NA; j_gene: TRBJ1-6; CDR3aa: CSVRFSYNSPLHF; CDR3nt: TGCAGCGTTAGGTTCTCCTATAATTCACCCCTCCACTTT
v_gene: TRBV19; d_gene: NA; abundance: NA; j_gene: TRBJ1-5; CDR3aa: CASSIEGAREGQPQHF; CDR3nt: TGTGCCAGTAGTATAGAGGGGGCAAGGGAGGGCCAGCCCCAGCATTTT
v_gene: TRBV3-1/TRBV3-2; d_gene: NA; abundance: NA; j_gene: TRBJ1-2; CDR3aa: CASSQGGAGYTF; CDR3nt: TGTGCCAGCAGCCAAGGTGGGGCTGGCTACACCTTC
v_gene: TRBV27; d_gene: TRBD1; abundance: NA; j_gene: TRBJ1-2; CDR3aa: CASSLGQGYGYTF; CDR3nt: TGTGCCAGCAGTCTGGGACAGGGCTATGGCTACACCTTC
v_gene: TRBV19; d_gene: TRBD2; abundance: NA; j_gene: TRBJ2-2; CDR3aa: CATEGLAGWGTGTGELFF; CDR3nt: TGTGCCACCGAGGGACTAGCGGGCTGGGGGACGGGTACCGGGGAGCTGTTTTTT
v_gene: TRBV5-1; d_gene: NA; abundance: NA; j_gene: TRBJ1-5; CDR3aa: CASSLGAGRNQPQHF; CDR3nt: TGCGCCAGCAGCTTGGGGGCAGGGCGCAATCAGCCCCAGCATTTT
v_gene: TRBV28; d_gene: TRBD1; abundance: NA; j_gene: TRBJ2-7; CDR3aa: CASSSQAGTGAYEQYF; CDR3nt: TGTGCCAGCAGTTCCCAAGCCGGGACAGGGGCCTACGAGCAGTACTTC
v_gene: TRBV18; d_gene: NA; abundance: NA; j_gene: TRBJ2-5; CDR3aa: CASSPLGQPIHQETQYF; CDR3nt: TGTGCCAGCTCACCGTTGGGGCAGCCAATCCACCAAGAGACCCAGTACTTC
v_gene: TRBV27; d_gene: NA; abundance: NA; j_gene: TRBJ1-2; CDR3aa: CASSLSWEPTTPYYGYTF; CDR3nt: TGTGCCAGCAGTTTATCGTGGGAACCAACCACCCCCTACTATGGCTACACCTTC
v_gene: TRBV6-2/TRBV6-3; d_gene: TRBD1; abundance: NA; j_gene: TRBJ1-1; CDR3aa: CASSYGTGGTEAFF; CDR3nt: TGTGCCAGCAGTTACGGGACAGGGGGCACTGAAGCTTTCTTT
v_gene: TRBV5-1; d_gene: TRBD2; abundance: NA; j_gene: TRBJ2-7; CDR3aa: CASSWTSGAPYEQYF; CDR3nt: TGCGCCAGCAGTTGGACTAGCGGGGCTCCCTACGAGCAGTACTTC
v_gene: TRBV9; d_gene: TRBD2; abundance: NA; j_gene: TRBJ2-1; CDR3aa: CASSLPQSGEGNNEQFF; CDR3nt: TGTGCCAGCAGCTTACCCCAGTCGGGGGAGGGGAACAATGAGCAGTTCTTC
v_gene: TRBV18; d_gene: TRBD1; abundance: NA; j_gene: TRBJ2-3; CDR3aa: CASSTRRGTGVTDTQYF; CDR3nt: TGTGCCAGCTCAACTAGACGCGGGACAGGGGTCACAGATACGCAGTATTTT
v_gene: TRBV6-5; d_gene: NA; abundance: few; j_gene: TRBJ2-7; CDR3aa: CASSYRVGLGYEQYF; CDR3nt: TGTGCCAGCAGTTACCGGGTGGGGTTGGGCTACGAGCAGTACTTC
v_gene: TRBV7-9; d_gene: TRBD2; abundance: NA; j_gene: TRBJ2-3; CDR3aa: CASSLLAGVSTDTQYF; CDR3nt: TGTGCCAGCAGCTTACTAGCGGGAGTTAGCACAGATACGCAGTATTTT
v_gene: TRBV2; d_gene: NA; abundance: NA; j_gene: TRBJ2-7; CDR3aa: CASSPMSYEQYF; CDR3nt: TGTGCCAGCAGCCCAATGTCCTACGAGCAGTACTTC
v_gene: TRBV10-3; d_gene: NA; abundance: NA; j_gene: TRBJ1-2; CDR3aa: CAISAGANYGYTF; CDR3nt: TGTGCCATCAGTGCCGGAGCTAACTATGGCTACACCTTC
v_gene: TRBV15; d_gene: NA; abundance: NA; j_gene: TRBJ1-2; CDR3aa: CATSYWPSLRANYGYTF; CDR3nt: TGTGCCACCAGCTATTGGCCAAGTTTGCGGGCCAACTATGGCTACACCTTC
v_gene: TRBV27; d_gene: TRBD1; abundance: NA; j_gene: TRBJ2-7; CDR3aa: CASSPLGGSDYEQYF; CDR3nt: TGTGCCAGCAGTCCGCTAGGGGGCTCCGACTACGAGCAGTACTTC
v_gene: TRBV7-3; d_gene: NA; abundance: few; j_gene: TRBJ1-1; CDR3aa: CASSWDGPTEAFF; CDR3nt: TGTGCCAGCAGCTGGGACGGACCCACTGAAGCTTTCTTT
v_gene: TRBV6-6; d_gene: TRBD1; abundance: NA; j_gene: TRBJ1-6; CDR3aa: CASSLQGTGGPNSPLHF; CDR3nt: TGTGCCAGCAGTCTTCAGGGGACAGGGGGTCCCAATTCACCCCTCCACTTT
v_gene: TRBV7-8; d_gene: TRBD1; abundance: NA; j_gene: TRBJ2-1; CDR3aa: CASSRDRVQFF; CDR3nt: TGTGCCAGCAGCCGGGACAGGGTTCAGTTCTTC
v_gene: TRBV12-5; d_gene: NA; abundance: NA; j_gene: TRBJ1-1; CDR3aa: CASGLQRNTEAFF; CDR3nt: TGTGCTAGTGGTTTGCAGAGGAACACTGAAGCTTTCTTT
v_gene: TRBV14; d_gene: NA; abundance: NA; j_gene: TRBJ1-1; CDR3aa: CASSQARGWPEAFF; CDR3nt: TGTGCCAGCAGCCAAGCTAGGGGGTGGCCTGAAGCTTTCTTT
v_gene: TRBV5-1; d_gene: NA; abundance: NA; j_gene: TRBJ2-2; CDR3aa: CASSLELWAGELFF; CDR3nt: TGCGCCAGCAGCTTGGAGCTGTGGGCCGGGGAGCTGTTTTTT
v_gene: TRBV24-1; d_gene: NA; abundance: NA; j_gene: TRBJ2-1; CDR3aa: CATSDSSGGANYNEQFF; CDR3nt: TGTGCCACCAGTGATTCGTCGGGGGGCGCAAACTACAATGAGCAGTTCTTC
v_gene: TRBV6-5; d_gene: TRBD1; abundance: NA; j_gene: TRBJ1-4; CDR3aa: CASSSPGQGAGEKLFF; CDR3nt: TGTGCCAGCAGTTCCCCGGGACAGGGGGCAGGGGAAAAACTGTTTTTT
v_gene: TRBV5-8; d_gene: TRBD1; abundance: once; j_gene: TRBJ2-7; CDR3aa: CASSTGQAYYEQYF; CDR3nt: TGTGCCAGCAGCACGGGACAGGCATACTACGAGCAGTACTTC
v_gene: TRBV12-3/TRBV12-4; d_gene: NA; abundance: NA; j_gene: TRBJ2-3; CDR3aa: CASSLRPDTQYF; CDR3nt: TGTGCCAGCAGTTTAAGGCCAGATACGCAGTATTTT
v_gene: TRBV30; d_gene: NA; abundance: NA; j_gene: TRBJ2-2; CDR3aa: CAWSPGSGELFF; CDR3nt: TGTGCCTGGTCCCCCGGGTCCGGGGAGCTGTTTTTT
v_gene: TRBV6-5; d_gene: NA; abundance: once; j_gene: TRBJ2-7; CDR3aa: CASIGQEYEQYF; CDR3nt: TGTGCCAGCATCGGACAAGAGTACGAGCAGTACTTC
v_gene: TRBV6-2/TRBV6-3; d_gene: NA; abundance: NA; j_gene: TRBJ1-1; CDR3aa: CASSLSPTEAFF; CDR3nt: TGTGCCAGCAGCCTCTCCCCCACTGAAGCTTTCTTT
v_gene: TRBV7-2; d_gene: NA; abundance: NA; j_gene: TRBJ2-2; CDR3aa: CASSSGVGVPNTGELFF; CDR3nt: TGTGCCAGCAGCTCAGGGGTGGGTGTTCCGAACACCGGGGAGCTGTTTTTT
v_gene: TRBV9; d_gene: NA; abundance: NA; j_gene: TRBJ1-2; CDR3aa: CASSVGNSYNYGYTF; CDR3nt: TGTGCCAGCAGCGTAGGGAACAGCTATAACTATGGCTACACCTTC
v_gene: TRBV7-2; d_gene: NA; abundance: NA; j_gene: TRBJ1-2; CDR3aa: CASSLYELYF; CDR3nt: TGTGCCAGCAGCTTGTATGAGCTATACTTC
v_gene: TRBV7-3; d_gene: TRBD2; abundance: NA; j_gene: TRBJ2-3; CDR3aa: CASSFTGGRDTDTQYF; CDR3nt: TGTGCCAGCAGCTTCACAGGCGGGAGGGACACAGATACGCAGTATTTT
v_gene: TRBV7-2; d_gene: NA; abundance: NA; j_gene: TRBJ2-5; CDR3aa: CASSLRSGQETQYF; CDR3nt: TGTGCCAGCAGCCTCCGGTCTGGGCAAGAGACCCAGTACTTC
v_gene: TRBV11-3; d_gene: NA; abundance: NA; j_gene: TRBJ1-1; CDR3aa: CASSFRWDGAEAFF; CDR3nt: TGTGCCAGCAGCTTCCGGTGGGACGGGGCTGAAGCTTTCTTT
v_gene: TRBV5-1; d_gene: TRBD1; abundance: once; j_gene: TRBJ2-1; CDR3aa: CASSSNRGHEQFF; CDR3nt: TGCGCCAGCAGCTCTAACAGGGGTCATGAGCAGTTCTTC
v_gene: TRBV6-5; d_gene: TRBD1; abundance: NA; j_gene: TRBJ2-1; CDR3aa: CASRGQGSYNEQFF; CDR3nt: TGTGCCAGCAGGGGACAGGGCTCCTACAATGAGCAGTTCTTC